Listed below are T cell receptor beta chains from one sample, sequenced in a study of T-cell reconstitution after alpha-beta-depleted transplantation in children. TCRdb re-analysed the PCR reads in MiXCR, keeping a single row per CDR3 protein. The repertoire holds approximately 210,000 distinct CDR3 sequences, with approximately 15% as singletons. Source: PBMCs, mostly from graft donor cells, taken 360 days after TCRalphabeta/CD19-depleted stem cell transplant. The receptors were sampled from a male patient under 10 years old who had a stem cell transplant for acute lymphoblastic leukemia, so the T cells may come from the graft donor. Each CDR3 is given with its conserved first and last residue. Each record gives: D gene, V gene, CDR3 protein. The D gene is left open where the match is weak.

NA,TRBV12-3/TRBV12-4,CASSLWDGGNYGYTF
NA,TRBV6-2/TRBV6-3,CASSYSRNTGELFF
TRBD1,TRBV29-1,CSVGDRATEAFF
NA,TRBV5-1,CASSFLPPTGPGTEAFF
NA,TRBV5-1,CASKAGPYTGELFF
TRBD1,TRBV20-1,CSARGRTGGIRELFF
NA,TRBV21-1,CASSKSHNRENEQYF
TRBD2,TRBV10-2,CAGSPYREGYNEQFF
NA,TRBV27,CASSLGEEAFF
TRBD1,TRBV29-1,CSVEDPVRGRGIYGYTF
TRBD2,TRBV20-1,CSASRPQRGASGDTQYF
NA,TRBV10-3,CAIGWGNNSPLHF
NA,TRBV5-8,CASSRAKGTGELFF
NA,TRBV28,CASSLIGETEAFF
NA,TRBV12-3/TRBV12-4,CASRSGSNTGELFF
TRBD2,TRBV20-1,CSSVGFAGERYEQYF
TRBD1,TRBV5-5,CASSLVDRVETQYF
NA,TRBV4-3,CASSQDFGGINYGYTF
NA,TRBV20-1,CSASGGASEQYF
NA,TRBV7-6,CASSLSGRDYEQYF
TRBD2,TRBV6-2/TRBV6-3,CASSSGTRGIHEQFF
NA,TRBV10-3,CAITPGAQGGTGELFF
NA,TRBV6-4,CASSQTTYRANTEAFF
NA,TRBV11-2,CASSPPSSMDGEQYF
NA,TRBV6-5,CASSYSSRGPNEQYF
NA,TRBV29-1,CSVDGGPSSYNEQFF
TRBD1,TRBV28,CASSYGTANTGELFF
NA,TRBV10-3,CAISTDLSGNTIYF
NA,TRBV12-3/TRBV12-4,CASSLVAGLGNTIYF
TRBD1,TRBV6-2/TRBV6-3,CASTELIGQASFGNEQFF
TRBD1,TRBV29-1,CSVRTGWNTEAFF